This T cell receptor beta chain stems from a study of CD4 T cells in relation to SARS-CoV-2 and coronaviruses. Study information: No peptide or an HIV-1 Nef peptide pool served as negative control.

A word on this clone: The antigen is not known.

Looked up from germline, CDR1 is SGHRS and CDR2 is YFSETQ. J was trimmed by 4 bases and V by 0 bases; bases with no gene match: 9. This CDR3 spans 18 amino acids. TCRdb keeps only in-frame clones here, not all; method: immunoSEQ multiplex PCR. The sample carries roughly 16,000 clones, roughly 82% recorded once. The unexposed donors gave CD4+ T cells in about 2011-2018, prior to COVID-19. Isolation of CD4+ T cells took place after roughly nine days in culture. The gene calls are TRBV5-1 and TRBJ2-2; 10 nucleotides align to TRBD2. This sequence was found in a human donor in good health. Source material: CD4+ T cells from PBMCs, cultured in vitro. CDR3 sequence reads: CASSLASSGSLGTGELFF. The DNA of the CDR3 is TGCGCCAGCAGCTTGGCCTCTAGCGGGAGTTTGGGCACCGGGGAGCTGTTTTTT.